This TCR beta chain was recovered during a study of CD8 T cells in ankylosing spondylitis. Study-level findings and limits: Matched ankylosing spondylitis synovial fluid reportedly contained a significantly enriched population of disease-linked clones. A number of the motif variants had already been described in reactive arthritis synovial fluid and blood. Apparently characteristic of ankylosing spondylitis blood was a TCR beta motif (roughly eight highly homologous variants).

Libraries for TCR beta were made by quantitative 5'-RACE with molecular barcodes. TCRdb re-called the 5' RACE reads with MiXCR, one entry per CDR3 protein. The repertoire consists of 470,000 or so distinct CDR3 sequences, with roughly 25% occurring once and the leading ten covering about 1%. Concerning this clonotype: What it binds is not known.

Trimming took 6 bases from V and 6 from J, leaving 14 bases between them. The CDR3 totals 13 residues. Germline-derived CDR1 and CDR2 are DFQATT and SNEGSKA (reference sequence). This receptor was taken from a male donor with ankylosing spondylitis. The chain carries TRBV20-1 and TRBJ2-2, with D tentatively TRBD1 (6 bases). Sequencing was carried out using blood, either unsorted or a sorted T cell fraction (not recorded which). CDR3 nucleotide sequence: TGCAGTGCACAAGAACAGGGAGCCGGGGAGCTGTTTTTT. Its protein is CSAQEQGAGELFF.